This entry features one T cell receptor (beta chain) sequence. Original processing methods: Reference gene primer amplification gave nucleated cell count estimates. Libraries were prepared by immunoSEQ multiplex PCR; TCRdb keeps only in-frame clonotypes and omits some of them. The V and J calls and clone size were taken over from that table, and D and trimming were inferred from the DNA. The data contain 150,000 to 200,000 clones, more than 90% of them seen just once; the ten biggest clones take up around 17%. The data stem from a study of blood T cell repertoires in COVID-19. Whole-study context: The United States, Italy and Spain supplied acute and convalescent COVID-19 samples. PBMCs, B-cell-depleted T cells, or T cells were the source of the cDNA or gDNA that made up the material.

This CDR3 is built from 13 residues. Trimming took off 3 bases at V and 5 bases at J, with 10 bases between the two ends. CDR1 is ENHRY, CDR2 SYGVKD, per germline. The origin of this receptor is a man between 60 and 75 years old with active or convalescent COVID-19. The chain combines TRBV10-3 with TRBJ1-2; a possible D gene is TRBD1 (5 bases). Sequencing used peripheral blood. CDR3: CAISDGADYGYTF. For the CDR3, the DNA is TGTGCCATCAGTGATGGGGCAGATTATGGCTACACCTTC.